The 31 T cell receptor beta chains below all came from one sample that was sequenced in a study of blood T cell repertoires in COVID-19. TCRdb's table, derived via immunoSEQ multiplex PCR, lists solely in-frame clones and lacks some. Of about 170,000 clones detected, approximately 86% appear once; the ten largest clones hold 2.5% to 3%. Material: peripheral blood. The source of these receptors is a woman of 80 years or more with COVID-19, enrolled during active disease.

The rearrangement uses TRBV24-1 and TRBJ1-4; maybe TRBD1 (5 bases). Germline V gene lookup returns CDR1 KGHDR and CDR2 SFDVKD. Trimming shortened V by 4 bases and J by 4 bases, and 12 bases separated the two germline ends. The CDR3 contains 15 residues. The CDR3, as DNA: TGTGCCACCAGTGAACCGGGACTGGGTAATGAAAAACTGTTTTTT. Its translation: CATSEPGLGNEKLFF.

The chain uses TRBV5-4 and TRBJ2-5, with a possible D match to TRBD1 (5 bases). The V gene lost 4 bases and the J gene lost 5 bases, with 21 bases spanning the gap. The CDR3 is 16 amino acids. Germline lookup yields CDR1 SGHNT and CDR2 YYREEE (reference sequence). The CDR3 loop is CASSRNSGQTRETQYF. The CDR3, as DNA: TGTGCCAGCAGCCGGAATTCTGGACAAACTCGGGAGACCCAGTACTTC.

This chain connects TRBV5-8 to TRBJ2-5, with D perhaps TRBD2 (6 bases). V was shortened by 4 bases and J by 3 bases, with 10 bases between the two germline ends. The CDR3 has 13 residues. Germline loops: CDR1 SGHTS, CDR2 YDEGEE. The CDR3 sequence: CASSVRGKETQYF. CDR3 DNA sequence: TGTGCCAGCAGCGTCCGGGGGAAAGAGACCCAGTACTTC.

This chain links TRBV6-5 with TRBJ2-7, with 7 bases identical to TRBD1. The germline V gene encodes CDR1 MNHEY and CDR2 SVGAGI. V lost 3 bases to trimming and J lost 3 bases; unmatched junction nucleotides: 8. This CDR3 contains 15 residues. CDR3 in amino acids: CASSYRTGSFYEQYF. The CDR3 coding sequence is TGTGCCAGCAGTTATAGGACAGGTTCCTTCTACGAGCAGTACTTC.

The chain joins TRBV3-1 (or the pseudogene TRBV3-2) to TRBJ1-4, with no clear D. Trimming took 4 bases from V and 8 from J, leaving 8 bases between them. The germline V gene has CDR1 LGHDT and CDR2 YNNKEL (reference sequence). The CDR3 sequence is 12 residues long. CDR3 in DNA: TGTGCCAGCAGCCGGGCCCGGGAAAAACTGTTTTTT. This translates into CASSRAREKLFF.

The chain recombines TRBV6-5 with TRBJ2-5; tentative D call: TRBD1 (6 bases). This CDR3 contains 14 residues. With 6 bases removed from V and 3 bases from J, the gap between germline ends came to 14 bases. The germline V gene encodes CDR1 MNHEY and CDR2 SVGAGI. CDR3 residues: CASRSTGSKETQYF. CDR3 nucleotide sequence: TGTGCCAGCAGGTCCACAGGGTCGAAAGAGACCCAGTACTTC.

The chain employs TRBV3-1 (or the pseudogene TRBV3-2) and TRBJ1-2; D gene unclear. The ends were cut back, 1 base at V and 6 bases at J, with 9 bases in the middle. Germline V gene lookup returns CDR1 LGHDT and CDR2 YNNKEL (reference sequence). The CDR3 contains 13 residues. In nucleotides, the CDR3 is TGTGCCAGCAGCCAAGGAGGGTTGGATGGCTACACCTTC. Its protein is CASSQGGLDGYTF.

The V gene is TRBV25-1, the J gene TRBJ1-1; D is perhaps TRBD1 (5 bases). CDR1 is MGHDK, CDR2 SYGVNS, per germline. The ends were cut back, 4 bases at V and 7 bases at J, with 13 bases in the middle. The CDR3 runs 13 residues. The CDR3 loop is CASSGTRQSEAFF. The DNA of the CDR3 is TGTGCCAGCAGTGGCACCCGACAGAGTGAAGCTTTCTTT.

The chain is built from TRBV7-9 and TRBJ1-2, with TRBD1 identical over 8 bases. Unmatched junction bases numbered 9, after V lost 5 bases and J lost 4 bases. This CDR3 has 15 residues. Germline V gene sequence: CDR1 SEHNR, CDR2 FQNEAQ (reference sequence). Here the CDR3 reads CASSQGAGTGYGYTF. DNA of the CDR3: TGTGCCAGCAGCCAGGGGGCAGGGACGGGCTATGGCTACACCTTC.

V and J are TRBV28 and TRBJ1-5, with 8 bases that match TRBD1. After removal of 11 bases from V and 2 bases from J, the junction contained 8 bases not matched to a gene. Germline loops: CDR1 MDHEN, CDR2 SYDVKM. CDR3 length: 14 residues. The CDR3 loop reads CAPGQGEGNQPQHF. In DNA, the CDR3 is TGTGCCCCCGGACAGGGTGAAGGCAATCAGCCCCAGCATTTT.

This clone was observed a few times. The chain employs TRBV18 and TRBJ1-5; no firm D call. V dropped 3 bases and J dropped 3 bases, with 9 bases sitting between them. CDR1 is KGHSH, CDR2 LQKENI, per germline. The CDR3 length is 14 residues. The CDR3 is CASSPNTDNQPQHF. The CDR3 nucleotides read TGTGCCAGCTCACCGAACACCGACAATCAGCCCCAGCATTTT.

The chain recombines TRBV6-6 with TRBJ2-2; 8 positions agree with TRBD1. Per the germline V gene, CDR1 is MNHNY and CDR2 is SVGAGI (reference sequence). V shed 5 bases, J shed 1 base, and the junction held 6 bases outside the gene matches. This CDR3 region has 16 residues. The CDR3 reads CASSRRTGRNTGELFF. Here the CDR3 DNA reads TGTGCCAGCAGTCGGCGGACAGGGAGGAACACCGGGGAGCTGTTTTTT.

This chain connects TRBV7-9 to TRBJ2-5, with TRBD1 as a possible D gene (6 bases). Germline CDR1 reads SEHNR; CDR2 reads FQNEAQ (reference sequence). The CDR3 is made up of 16 amino acids. Trimming removed 5 bases from V and 2 bases from J, with 18 bases in between. Here the CDR3 reads CASSVQGLGAQETQYF. The CDR3 nucleotides are TGTGCCAGCAGCGTCCAGGGGTTAGGGGCACAAGAGACCCAGTACTTC.

V usage is TRBV7-8 and J usage is TRBJ1-4, with 8 bases that match TRBD1. Germline CDR1 SGHVS, CDR2 FQNEAQ. This CDR3 spans 17 amino acids. V was pared by 4 bases and J by 2 bases, with 9 bases of the junction left unmatched. The CDR3 region is CASSSTGQGSTNEKLFF. The CDR3 DNA reads TGTGCCAGCAGCTCTACTGGACAGGGAAGTACTAATGAAAAACTGTTTTTT.

The chain recombines TRBV5-6 with TRBJ2-1; 8 positions match TRBD1. V shed 3 bases, J shed 4 bases, and the junction held 6 bases outside the gene matches. The CDR3 has 15 residues. The V gene's germline CDR1 is SGHDT and CDR2 YYEEEE. CDR3 bases: TGTGCCAGCAGCTCTGACAGGGGACCTTACAATGAGCAGTTCTTC. Its translation: CASSSDRGPYNEQFF.

The rearrangement uses TRBV6-2 or TRBV6-3 and TRBJ2-1, with 8 bases fitting TRBD2. This CDR3 comprises 15 residues. V lost 6 bases and J lost 8; bases outside the gene matches: 12. Germline V gives CDR1 MNHEY, CDR2 SVGEGT. The CDR3: CASSTAGASLYEQFF. The CDR3 region has the DNA TGTGCCAGCAGCACAGCGGGAGCCTCCTTGTATGAGCAGTTCTTC.

This clone was detected once. The chain employs TRBV24-1 and TRBJ1-1; 8 bases fit TRBD1. J gave up 4 bases and V 5 bases, and 8 bases lay outside the gene matches. The CDR3 consists of 15 residues. CDR1 KGHDR and CDR2 SFDVKD come from the germline V gene. CDR3 amino acids: CATSGAGGRGTEAFF. The CDR3 nucleotides are TGTGCCACCAGTGGTGCAGGGGGCCGGGGCACTGAAGCTTTCTTT.

The V and J genes are TRBV5-5 and TRBJ1-4, with D maybe TRBD1 (5 bases). The germline V and J ends were trimmed by 4 bases and 7 bases, with 14 bases remaining between them. Germline V gives CDR1 SGHKS, CDR2 YYEKEE (reference sequence). The CDR3 is 14 residues long. The CDR3 sequence: CASSPSTAGEKLFF. The CDR3 DNA sequence: TGTGCCAGCAGCCCCTCGACAGCCGGTGAAAAACTGTTTTTT.

The CDR3 region is CSASVGQGNSPLHF. CDR3 coding DNA: TGCAGTGCTAGTGTGGGACAGGGGAATTCACCCCTCCACTTT. The chain carries TRBV20-1 and TRBJ1-6; 10 bases match TRBD1. The CDR3 contains 14 residues. V lost 3 bases, J lost 7 bases, and 3 bases stayed unmatched. The germline CDR1 and CDR2 sequences are DFQATT and SNEGSKA (reference sequence).

The chain employs TRBV11-2 and TRBJ1-3; no definite D call. V dropped 1 base and J dropped 2 bases, with 6 bases sitting between them. Germline lookup yields CDR1 SGHAT and CDR2 FQNNGV. This CDR3 region has 14 residues. The CDR3 loop is CASSLGGTGNTIYF. CDR3 coding DNA: TGTGCCAGCAGCTTAGGAGGGACTGGAAACACCATATATTTT.

The rearrangement links TRBV28 to TRBJ1-1; D uncertain. Germline V lookup: CDR1 MDHEN, CDR2 SYDVKM. V lost 7 bases and J lost 1, with 10 bases in between. The CDR3 sequence is 13 residues long. The CDR3 region is CASKSRGNTEAFF. The CDR3 coding sequence is TGTGCCAGCAAAAGTCGAGGGAACACTGAAGCTTTCTTT. The full variable domain, with the rest looked up from reference TRBV28 and TRBJ1-1, is DVKVTQSSRYLVKRTGEKVFLECVQDMDHENMFWYRQDPGLGLRLIYFSYDVKMKEKGDIPEGYSVSREKKERFSLILESASTNQTSMYLCASKSRGNTEAFFGQGTRLTVV.

This clone came up once. J is TRBJ1-4 and V is TRBV6-5; the match to TRBD1 covers 9 bases. The CDR3 covers 14 residues. V shed 6 bases, J shed 11 bases, and the junction held 10 bases outside the gene matches. Germline V gives CDR1 MNHEY, CDR2 SVGAGI. The CDR3 region is CASSPGQGGRKLFF. CDR3 coding DNA: TGTGCCAGCAGCCCGGGACAGGGCGGTCGGAAACTGTTTTTT.

V is TRBV5-1 and J is TRBJ2-3; D remains ambiguous. V gave up 0 bases and J gave up 2 bases, with 7 bases separating them. CDR3 length: 14 amino acids. Germline CDR1 is SGHRS and CDR2 is YFSETQ. The CDR3 DNA is TGCGCCAGCAGCTTGGTGGGCCACACAGATACGCAGTATTTT. This gives the protein CASSLVGHTDTQYF.

This chain uses TRBV9 with TRBJ1-5, with 8 bases that match TRBD1. The CDR3 loop spans 15 amino acids. Looked up from germline, CDR1 is SGDLS and CDR2 is YYNGEE. Losses at the gene ends were 3 bases for V and 2 bases for J; bases not matched to a gene: 4. CDR3 coding DNA: TGTGCCAGCAGCGCAGGGGGCGCGGGCAATCAGCCCCAGCATTTT. Its protein is CASSAGGAGNQPQHF.

This chain connects TRBV4-1 to TRBJ1-6, with D hard to call. Germline CDR1 is MGHRA and CDR2 is YSYEKL. Trimming pared 1 base from V and 6 bases from J, leaving 7 bases between. The CDR3 totals 14 residues. CDR3 sequence reads: CASSQGRINSPLHF. Here the CDR3 DNA reads TGCGCCAGCAGCCAAGGCAGGATTAATTCACCCCTCCACTTT.

The J gene is TRBJ2-1, the V gene TRBV24-1, with TRBD1 identical over 11 bases. The CDR3 has 15 residues. Germline lookup yields CDR1 KGHDR and CDR2 SFDVKD. Trimming cost V 0 bases and J 7 bases; bases outside gene matches: 1. For the CDR3, the DNA is TGTGCCACCAGTGATTTGGGACAGGGGGCGAATGAGCAGTTCTTC. This codes for CATSDLGQGANEQFF.

The chain joins TRBV20-1 to TRBJ2-3; D is perhaps TRBD1 or TRBD2 (6 bases each). V was trimmed by 6 bases and J by 2 bases, leaving 15 bases between them. The CDR3 length is 14 residues. CDR1 DFQATT and CDR2 SNEGSKA come from the germline V gene (reference sequence). The CDR3 DNA follows: TGCAGTGCCAGTGGGGGGCAGATCACAGATACGCAGTATTTT. Protein: CSASGGQITDTQYF.

CDR3 sequence reads: CASQQVFNYGYTF. For the CDR3, the DNA is TGTGCCAGTCAACAGGTCTTTAACTATGGCTACACCTTC. This chain connects TRBV2 to TRBJ1-2; D perhaps matches TRBD1 (5 bases). V was shortened by 9 bases and J by 1 base, with 12 bases between the two germline ends. The CDR3 extends over 13 amino acids. Germline assignment: CDR1 SNHLY and CDR2 FYNNEI.

The V call is TRBV11-3, the J call TRBJ1-1, with 8 bases lining up with TRBD1. V dropped 1 base and J dropped 6; count of bases not matched to a gene: 1. From germline, CDR1 is SGHNT and CDR2 YENEEA. The CDR3 sequence is 13 residues long. For the CDR3, the DNA is TGTGCCAGCAGCTTAGCAGGGGGCTCTGAAGCTTTCTTT. The encoded protein is CASSLAGGSEAFF.

This clone turned up a few times. This chain's CDR3 is CASSQEVRTYNSPLHF. The CDR3 region has the DNA TGCGCCAGCAGCCAAGAAGTCCGGACTTATAATTCACCCCTCCACTTT. The rearrangement uses TRBV4-1 and TRBJ1-6; D is unclear. The CDR3 sequence is 16 residues long. The V end was cut by 0 bases, the J end by 4 bases, with 10 bases between. CDR1 and CDR2 from the germline V gene are MGHRA and YSYEKL.

The chain employs TRBV5-4 and TRBJ2-7, with TRBD2 matching 9 bases. The CDR3 loop spans 16 amino acids. Trimming removed 3 bases from V and 3 bases from J; junction bases left unmatched: 10. Looked up from germline, CDR1 is SGHNT and CDR2 is YYREEE (reference sequence). The CDR3, as DNA: TGTGCCAGCAGCTCACCCTCCGGGACTAGCTTCTACGAGCAGTACTTC. This translates into CASSSPSGTSFYEQYF.